This T cell receptor (beta chain) was sequenced during a study of cytomegalovirus exposure and HLA in healthy donors. Overall study: Genotyping of some 390 donors showed that 80% to 90% belonged to the Caucasian-associated ancestry cluster.

In the PCR, 60 Vbeta and 13 Jbeta primers were used. Some clones are missing from TCRdb's copy, which holds only in-frame ones; the method was immunoSEQ multiplex PCR. This sample yields 100,000 or so clones, of which approximately 80% are seen a single time; 5.6% belongs to the top ten. Findings and limits, study-wide: Cytomegalovirus-associated status was assigned to 150 or so TCR beta chains.

With 0 bases removed from V and 9 bases from J, the gap between germline ends came to 14 bases. The CDR3 has 14 residues. Germline V lookup: CDR1 SNHLY, CDR2 FYNNEI. Turning to this clone: No antigen is known for it.

Sequencing was done on a sample of PBMCs. The receptor was derived from a male donor in good health and CMV-seronegative. The chain joins TRBV2 to TRBJ1-1, with a possible D match to TRBD1 (5 bases). As DNA, the CDR3 is TGTGCCAGCAGTGAAGCGCGGGACCCCCCCCAAGCTTTCTTT. Amino acids: CASSEARDPPQAFF.